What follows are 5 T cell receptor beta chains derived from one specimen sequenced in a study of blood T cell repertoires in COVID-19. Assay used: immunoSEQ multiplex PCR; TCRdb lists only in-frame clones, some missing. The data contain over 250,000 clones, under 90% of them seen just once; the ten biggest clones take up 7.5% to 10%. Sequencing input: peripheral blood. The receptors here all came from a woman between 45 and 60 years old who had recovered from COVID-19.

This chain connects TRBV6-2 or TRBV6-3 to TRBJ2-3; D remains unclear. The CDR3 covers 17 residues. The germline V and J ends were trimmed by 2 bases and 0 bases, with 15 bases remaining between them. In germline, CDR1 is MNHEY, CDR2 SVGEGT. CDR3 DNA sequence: TGTGCCAGCAGTTACGTGGTTGGGCGCACTAGCACAGATACGCAGTATTTT. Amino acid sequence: CASSYVVGRTSTDTQYF.

CDR3 DNA: TGTGCCAGCAGCCACTTCCTAGCGGGAGGCCCTACCGGGGAGCTGTTTTTT. This translates into CASSHFLAGGPTGELFF. The V and J genes are TRBV3-1 (or the pseudogene TRBV3-2) and TRBJ2-2, with TRBD2 matching over 11 bases. CDR1 is LGHDT and CDR2 is YNNKEL in the germline V gene (reference sequence). J lost 5 bases, V lost 3 bases, and 8 bases had no gene match. This CDR3 has 17 amino acids.

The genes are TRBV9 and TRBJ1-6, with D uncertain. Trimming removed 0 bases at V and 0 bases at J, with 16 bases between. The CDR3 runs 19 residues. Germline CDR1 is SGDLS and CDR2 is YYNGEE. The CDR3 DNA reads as TGTGCCAGCAGCGTAGAAAGTGTGTATCCGAGCTCCTATAATTCACCCCTCCACTTT. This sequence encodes CASSVESVYPSSYNSPLHF.

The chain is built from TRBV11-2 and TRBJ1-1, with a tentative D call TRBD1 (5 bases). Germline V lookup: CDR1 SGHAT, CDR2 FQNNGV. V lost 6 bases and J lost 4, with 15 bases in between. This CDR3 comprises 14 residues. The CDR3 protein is CASRETGEATEAFF. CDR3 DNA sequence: TGTGCCAGCAGAGAAACAGGAGAGGCCACTGAAGCTTTCTTT.

CDR3 in DNA: TGTGCCAGCTCAGCCGAGATGGGCTCACCCCTCCACTTT. Amino acids: CASSAEMGSPLHF. The chain joins TRBV18 to TRBJ1-6; D ambiguous. Trimming took off 5 bases at V and 10 bases at J, with 12 bases between the two ends. CDR3 size: 13 residues. Germline V lookup: CDR1 KGHSH, CDR2 LQKENI.